This T cell receptor beta chain was captured in a study of cytomegalovirus exposure and HLA in healthy donors. Measured with immunoSEQ multiplex PCR; TCRdb has only the in-frame clones, and not every one. The sample records 150,000 to 200,000 clones, around 84% being singletons. In regard to this clone: Its antigen is not identified.

Findings of the study overall: The study flagged approximately 180 TCR beta chains as cytomegalovirus-associated. Reports indicated that the classifier achieved high specificity and sensitivity in diagnosing cytomegalovirus status.

V was trimmed by 2 bases and J by 1 base, leaving 8 bases between them. The CDR3 loop spans 13 amino acids. Germline V gene data show CDR1 as GTSNPN and CDR2 as SVGIG (reference sequence). The chain has TRBV30 and TRBJ1-1; D uncertain. The sequence derives from a man younger than 35 in good health and CMV-seropositive. Sequencing was carried out using PBMCs. CDR3 loop: CAWSLVRNTEAFF. The DNA of the CDR3 is TGTGCCTGGAGTCTTGTTAGGAACACTGAAGCTTTCTTT.